The rows below give T cell receptor beta chains drawn from one sample of a study of T cells after yellow fever vaccination. TCRdb re-derived calls from the 5' RACE reads in MiXCR, one entry per CDR3 protein. The sample lists 200,000 to 250,000 distinct CDR3 sequences; about 3% were seen once. The sequenced sample was CD4+ T cells sorted from PBMCs, obtained 10 days after the yellow fever booster vaccination. Source of these receptors: a man aged 18 to 35 who received the YFV17D yellow fever vaccine. CDR3s include the opening cysteine and the closing phenylalanine or tryptophan. The order of the fields is J gene, clone size, D gene, V gene, CDR3 DNA, CDR3 protein. A D gene is named only where the DNA matches it firmly. Size is stated for part of the rows, as once, few or many counts, or as a class when the clone is expanded.

TRBJ1-3 | few | TRBD1 | TRBV28 | TGTGCCAGCACTGGAACAGGGGCCAACTCTGGAAACACCATATATTTT | CASTGTGANSGNTIYF
TRBJ2-2 | . | TRBD2 | TRBV20-1 | TGCAGTGTGGCGGGGGGGTGGATAGGCACCGGGGAGCTGTTTTTT | CSVAGGWIGTGELFF
TRBJ1-2 | . | . | TRBV12-3/TRBV12-4 | TGTGCCAGCAGTTTTAATGGGGACGGCTACACCTTC | CASSFNGDGYTF
TRBJ1-1 | many | TRBD1 | TRBV9 | TGTGCCAGCAGCGTAGATACAGGGGGTGTAGCTTTCTTT | CASSVDTGGVAFF
TRBJ2-7 | . | . | TRBV7-2 | TGTGCCAGCAGCTCGAGTACCGGACCATATTACGAGCAGTACTTC | CASSSSTGPYYEQYF
TRBJ2-2 | many | . | TRBV5-1 | TGCGCCAGCAGCCCCGGGACACCCCCCGGGGAGCTGTTTTTT | CASSPGTPPGELFF
TRBJ1-2 | few | . | TRBV7-2 | TGTGCCAGCAGCTTAGGCCTACTCGGCCGGGGCTATGGCTACACCTTC | CASSLGLLGRGYGYTF
TRBJ1-1 | many | . | TRBV19 | TGTGCCAGTAGTATAGGAGGGAACACTGAAGCTTTCTTT | CASSIGGNTEAFF
TRBJ1-2 | . | . | TRBV10-3 | TGTGCCATCAAGGCCGACCCGGGGGCCCATGGCTACACCTTC | CAIKADPGAHGYTF
TRBJ2-3 | many | . | TRBV20-1 | TGCAGTGCCAAAGGCCAGGGTCCAGATACGCAGTATTTT | CSAKGQGPDTQYF
TRBJ2-3 | many | . | TRBV7-6 | TGTGCCAGCAGCTTAGGGATCACAGATACGCAGTATTTT | CASSLGITDTQYF
TRBJ2-3 | . | . | TRBV20-1 | TGCAGTGCGATTGATTGGGGGATTGGCACAGATACGCAGTATTTT | CSAIDWGIGTDTQYF
TRBJ1-5 | . | . | TRBV5-6 | TGTGCCAGCAGCTTTGGCAGGGCGGGTCAGCCCCAGCATTTT | CASSFGRAGQPQHF
TRBJ2-1 | many | TRBD1 | TRBV7-2 | TGTGCCAGCAGCTTAGCGGGGGGGACAGGGGGCATAAATGAGCAGTTCTTC | CASSLAGGTGGINEQFF
TRBJ2-7 | many | TRBD1 | TRBV4-1 | TGCGCCAGCAGCCGATCGGGACAGGGGGGCTCCTACGAGCAGTACTTC | CASSRSGQGGSYEQYF
TRBJ2-7 | many | TRBD1 | TRBV5-1 | TGCGCCAGCAGCCAGGGACAGGGCTCCTACGAGCAGTACTTC | CASSQGQGSYEQYF
TRBJ2-3 | few | TRBD2 | TRBV7-2 | TGTGCCAGCAGCGCCCGGTTAGCGGGGACGCAGTATTTT | CASSARLAGTQYF
TRBJ1-2 | many | TRBD1 | TRBV7-2 | TGTGCCAGCAGCTTAGTCCAGGGGGATGGCTACACCTTC | CASSLVQGDGYTF
TRBJ2-2 | few | . | TRBV5-6 | TGTGCCAGCAGCCACCTTTTATCAGCGAACACCGGGGAGCTGTTTTTT | CASSHLLSANTGELFF
TRBJ2-1 | many | . | TRBV7-3 | TGTGCCAGCAGCTTAAGCGGCTCCTACAATGAGCAGTTCTTC | CASSLSGSYNEQFF
TRBJ1-5 | . | . | TRBV2 | TGTGCCAGCAGTCAGGGGCCTCCCCAAAATCAGCCCCAGCATTTT | CASSQGPPQNQPQHF
TRBJ1-4 | . | . | TRBV19 | TGTGCCACCGCGGGGTCGGCGACTAATGAAAAACTGTTTTTT | CATAGSATNEKLFF
TRBJ2-1 | many | TRBD1 | TRBV5-1 | TGCGCCAGCAGCACACAGGGGAGTGAGGATGAGCAGTTCTTC | CASSTQGSEDEQFF
TRBJ2-3 | many | TRBD1 | TRBV10-3 | TGTGCCATCTCGGACAGGGGCACAGATACGCAGTATTTT | CAISDRGTDTQYF
TRBJ2-5 | . | . | TRBV7-2 | TGTGCCAGCCGGGCCCGGACCCGAGAGACCCAGTACTTC | CASRARTRETQYF
TRBJ2-1 | many | . | TRBV4-3 | TGCGCCAGCAGCCAAGAAATGCAGGGATTCTCCTACAATGAGCAGTTCTTC | CASSQEMQGFSYNEQFF
TRBJ1-2 | many | . | TRBV7-2 | TGTGCCAGCAGCCTACGGGACCTTAACTATGGCTACACCTTC | CASSLRDLNYGYTF
TRBJ1-5 | many | TRBD1 | TRBV6-6 | TGTGCCAGCAGAGAAGCCCAGGGGGCCCATCAGCCCCAGCATTTT | CASREAQGAHQPQHF
TRBJ2-2 | many | . | TRBV6-5 | TGTGCCAGCAGTTACTCGCAGGGCACCGGGGAGCTGTTTTTT | CASSYSQGTGELFF